The rows below give T cell receptor beta chains drawn from one sample of a study of blood T cell repertoires in COVID-19. TCRdb's table, derived via immunoSEQ multiplex PCR, lists solely in-frame clones and lacks some. The sample contains 330,000 or so clones, almost 90% of which appear only once. Sequencing was performed on PBMCs or T cells enriched from blood (not recorded which). These receptor sequences come from a woman under 40 who had been exposed to COVID-19. The CDR3 runs from the conserved cysteine through the conserved F or W. A D gene is named only where the DNA matches it firmly. Some rows mark clone size as missing; the rest say once, few, many or name a class of expanded clone.

d_gene | j_gene | v_gene | abundance | CDR3nt | CDR3aa
TRBD2 | TRBJ2-7 | TRBV30 | - | TGTGCCTGGATGAGAACTAGCGGGGCCTACTACGAGCAGTACTTC | CAWMRTSGAYYEQYF
- | TRBJ2-4 | TRBV10-2 | - | TGCGCCAGCAGTGAGTTACAGGACATAGCCAAAAACATTCAGTACTTC | CASSELQDIAKNIQYF
- | TRBJ2-1 | TRBV13 | - | TGTGCCAGCAGCACGGGGGGCGGCTACAATGAGCAGTTCTTC | CASSTGGGYNEQFF
TRBD1 | TRBJ1-6 | TRBV28 | once | TGTGCCAGCAGTTTCTACGGACAGAGGGACAGGGGGGATGGTTCGACCAATTCACCCCTCCACTTT | CASSFYGQRDRGDGSTNSPLHF
TRBD2 | TRBJ2-3 | TRBV7-6 | - | TGTGCCAGCAGCTTTTTAGCGGGTACTAGCACAGATACGCAGTATTTT | CASSFLAGTSTDTQYF
- | TRBJ2-7 | TRBV30 | - | TGTGCCTGGAGCCCCGGAGGCTACGAGCAGTACTTC | CAWSPGGYEQYF
TRBD1 | TRBJ1-5 | TRBV11-3 | - | TGTGCCAGCAGCATACCGGACAGGGGGAATCAGCCCCAGCATTTT | CASSIPDRGNQPQHF
- | TRBJ2-7 | TRBV7-8 | - | TGTGCCAGCAGCTTAACGGCAGGGCTCCTGATCTTC | CASSLTAGLLIF
- | TRBJ2-6 | TRBV6-5 | once | TGTGCCAGCAGACCTTTTAGCTCTGGGGCCAACGTCCTGACTTTC | CASRPFSSGANVLTF
- | TRBJ1-5 | TRBV19 | - | TGTGCCAGTAGTGGGGCGGGGACCAGAAGTTTGTGGCAGCCCCAGCATTTT | CASSGAGTRSLWQPQHF
- | TRBJ2-5 | TRBV7-2 | few | TGTGCCAGCGGGACATACCAAGGAGAGACCCAGTACTTC | CASGTYQGETQYF
- | TRBJ1-1 | TRBV7-9 | - | TGTGCCAGCAGCTTAGTGGGGGGGTCGATGAACACTGAAGCTTTCTTT | CASSLVGGSMNTEAFF
TRBD1 | TRBJ2-5 | TRBV7-9 | - | TGTGCCAGCAGCCCTCGGGACAGGCCAGTCGAGACCCAGTACTTC | CASSPRDRPVETQYF
TRBD2 | TRBJ2-1 | TRBV28 | once | TGTGCCAGCAGTTTAAGCGGGGCCCGCCCCCCTGAGCAGTTCTTC | CASSLSGARPPEQFF
- | TRBJ2-7 | TRBV10-3 | - | TGTGCCATCGGAGGCGAGACCTACGAGCAGTACTTC | CAIGGETYEQYF
TRBD1 | TRBJ1-2 | TRBV7-9 | - | TGTGCCAGCAGCTATAACACAGGGGGACGCTATGGCTACACCTTC | CASSYNTGGRYGYTF
TRBD1 | TRBJ2-5 | TRBV12-5 | - | TGTGCTAGTGCCTTTGGGACAGGGGTCGTGGAGACCCAGTACTTC | CASAFGTGVVETQYF
- | TRBJ2-1 | TRBV11-1 | - | TGTGCCAGCAGCTTAGTAAGGGGCTATGAGCAGTTCTTC | CASSLVRGYEQFF
TRBD1 | TRBJ1-6 | TRBV30 | - | TGTGCCTGGGGACAGGGCCTCTCTCCCCTCCACTTT | CAWGQGLSPLHF
- | TRBJ2-2 | TRBV7-3 | - | TGTGCCAGCAGCTTACGGGCGGGCGGCTCGAACACCGGGGAGCTGTTTTTT | CASSLRAGGSNTGELFF
TRBD2 | TRBJ2-3 | TRBV28 | - | TGTGCCAGCAGTTTACTCGGGGGGACAGATACGCAGTATTTT | CASSLLGGTDTQYF
TRBD2 | TRBJ2-1 | TRBV6-2/TRBV6-3 | once | TGTGCCAGCAGTTACTCGATCTTAGGCAGCGGGAGTTTCAATGAGCAGTTCTTC | CASSYSILGSGSFNEQFF